The 13 T cell receptor beta chains below come from one sample, sequenced in a study of T cell clonotyping in hematopoietic cell transplantation. Time point defined: recipient sample about 28 days before transplant, after cytoreduction. TCRdb keeps only in-frame clones here, not all; method: immunoSEQ multiplex PCR. The sample consists of tens of thousands of clones, almost 97% of them appearing once. The sequencing here drew on peripheral blood mononuclear cells, taken before stem cell transplant. These receptors all stem from a woman between 45 and 60 years old with acute myeloid leukemia. Some clones in this sample may be carry-over from other donors' samples.

The rearrangement uses TRBV30 and TRBJ1-5, with 8 bases fitting TRBD1. V lost 1 base, J lost 1 base, and 9 bases stayed unmatched. The CDR3 covers 17 residues. From germline, CDR1 is GTSNPN and CDR2 SVGIG (reference sequence). CDR3 in amino acids: CAWSGGTGETSNQPQHF. As DNA, the CDR3 is TGTGCCTGGAGTGGGGGGACAGGTGAAACCAGCAATCAGCCCCAGCATTTT.

This chain joins TRBV19 and TRBJ2-7; 7 bases align to TRBD2. The CDR3 runs to 12 residues. Germline CDR1 is LNHDA and CDR2 is SQIVND (reference sequence). The V gene end was trimmed by 6 bases and the J gene end by 4 bases; junction bases not matched to a gene: 3. CDR3 in amino acids: CASSQRDYEQYF. Written as DNA, the CDR3 is TGTGCCAGTAGCCAGCGGGATTACGAGCAGTACTTC.

This chain connects TRBV2 to TRBJ2-7, with D hard to call. Germline V gene lookup returns CDR1 SNHLY and CDR2 FYNNEI. The length of the CDR3 is 14 residues. Trimming stripped 0 bases from V and 5 bases from J, with 11 bases between. The CDR3 sequence: CASSEALRRNEQYF. CDR3 nucleotides: TGTGCCAGCAGTGAAGCGCTTAGGAGAAACGAGCAGTACTTC. The full variable domain, its missing parts supplied by reference TRBV2 and TRBJ2-7, is EPEVTQTPSHQVTQMGQEVILRCVPISNHLYFYWYRQILGQKVEFLVSFYNNEISEKSEIFDDQFSVERPDGSNFTLKIRSTKLEDSAMYFCASSEALRRNEQYFGPGTRLTVT.

The CDR3 here is CASSRQGSTEAFF. The CDR3 nucleotides are TGTGCCAGCAGTAGACAGGGATCCACTGAAGCTTTCTTT. V is TRBV2 and J is TRBJ1-1; the match to TRBD1 covers 7 bases. The germline CDR1 and CDR2 sequences are SNHLY and FYNNEI. The CDR3 has 13 amino acids. Trimming took 5 bases from V and 4 from J; bases not matched to a gene: 4.

The chain uses TRBV4-1 and TRBJ1-3; the match to TRBD1 covers 7 bases. V was pared by 0 bases and J by 8 bases, with 10 bases of the junction left unmatched. Germline V gene lookup returns CDR1 MGHRA and CDR2 YSYEKL. The CDR3 extends over 16 amino acids. CDR3 sequence (DNA): TGCGCCAGCAGCCAAGATATGAGGGGGCAGGGGGACACCATATATTTT. Translation gives CASSQDMRGQGDTIYF.

The chain joins TRBV28 to TRBJ1-2; 9 bases map to TRBD1. Germline V gene data show CDR1 as MDHEN and CDR2 as SYDVKM. The CDR3 extends over 18 amino acids. V gave up 6 bases and J gave up 2 bases; unmatched junction bases: 16. As DNA, the CDR3 is TGTGCCAGCAGATCGCCGGGACAGGGTTATTTATCGAACTATGGCTACACCTTC. Translated, it gives CASRSPGQGYLSNYGYTF.

The chain is built from TRBV4-2 and TRBJ1-4; the match to TRBD1 covers 7 bases. Trimming at V came to 6 bases and at J to 3 bases, leaving 7 bases not matched to a gene. Germline V gene data show CDR1 as LGHNA and CDR2 as YNFKEQ. The CDR3 extends over 15 amino acids. The CDR3 bases are TGTGCCAGCAGAGACGACAGGGAAGCTAATGAAAAACTGTTTTTT. As protein: CASRDDREANEKLFF.

The J gene is TRBJ1-1, the V gene TRBV27; 7 bases map to TRBD1. V trimming: 5 bases; J trimming: 7 bases; junction bases outside the gene matches: 10. In germline, CDR1 is MNHEY, CDR2 SMNVEV (reference sequence). The CDR3 is 14 residues long. CDR3 sequence reads: CASSPPTGAREAFF. The CDR3, as DNA: TGTGCCAGCAGTCCGCCCACAGGGGCTCGTGAAGCTTTCTTT.

V gene TRBV5-6 combines with J gene TRBJ1-2, with D maybe TRBD1 (5 bases). Germline CDR1 is SGHDT and CDR2 is YYEEEE. This CDR3 comprises 15 residues. Trimming shortened V by 5 bases and J by 0 bases, and 14 bases separated the two germline ends. CDR3 sequence reads: CASRALDTTNYGYTF. In nucleotides, the CDR3 is TGTGCCAGCAGGGCCCTGGACACGACTAACTATGGCTACACCTTC.

The V and J genes are TRBV27 and TRBJ2-1; 8 bases are a match to TRBD2. Germline V CDR1 and CDR2: MNHEY, SMNVEV (reference sequence). The CDR3 spans 18 residues. The V gene end was trimmed by 2 bases and the J gene end by 7 bases; junction bases not matched to a gene: 16. For the CDR3, the DNA is TGTGCCAGCAGTTTAATGTTCGGTGTGGCTAGCGGGTGGAATGAGCAGTTCTTC. Translation: CASSLMFGVASGWNEQFF.

The CDR3 region is CAILNSPGTGNTIYF. The CDR3 nucleotides read TGTGCCATCCTGAATTCGCCGGGGACTGGAAACACCATATATTTT. V gene TRBV6-1 combines with J gene TRBJ1-3; D unresolved. Per the germline V gene, CDR1 is MNHNS and CDR2 is SASEGT. V lost 10 bases to trimming and J lost 2 bases, with 18 bases between them. The CDR3 loop spans 15 amino acids.

The chain recombines TRBV25-1 with TRBJ1-1; 7 bases line up with TRBD1. CDR1 is MGHDK, CDR2 SYGVNS, per germline. The CDR3 totals 14 residues. The trim removed 8 bases at V and 2 bases at J, leaving 8 bases unmatched. The CDR3 reads CASSRTGGNTEAFF. The CDR3 region has the DNA TGTGCCAGCTCCCGGACAGGCGGCAACACTGAAGCTTTCTTT.

The rearrangement joins TRBV4-1 to TRBJ1-1; 7 bases agree with TRBD1. In germline, CDR1 is MGHRA, CDR2 YSYEKL. The CDR3 loop spans 14 amino acids. Trimming took 0 bases from V and 9 from J; bases not matched to a gene: 7. The CDR3 DNA reads TGCGCCAGCAGCCAAGATCGGGACAGACAAAAAGCTTTCTTT. Translating gives CASSQDRDRQKAFF.